The clone carrying this TCR beta chain was observed a handful of times. The antigen is not known. This specimen belongs to a study of cytomegalovirus exposure and HLA in healthy donors. PCR amplification relied on 60 Vbeta primers (plus 13 Jbeta primers). Method: immunoSEQ multiplex PCR; TCRdb's copy keeps in-frame clones and lacks some. Seen here are under 150,000 clones, 60% to 80% observed once, and the top ten hold roughly 8.3%. CDR1 and CDR2 (germline): MNHEY, SVGAGI. The CDR3 is made up of 12 amino acids. V lost 5 bases, J lost 9 bases, and 11 bases lay in between. Broader study findings: Roughly uniform sequencing depth across donors was assumed, possibly incorrectly.

The chain couples TRBV6-5 to TRBJ2-1, with D possibly TRBD1 on 5 matching bases. The source material was PBMCs. This TCR derives from a man aged 18 to 29 in good health and CMV-seropositive. CDR3 sequence (DNA): TGTGCCAGCAGTGACGCAGGGTTTGAGCAGTTCTTC. This gives the protein CASSDAGFEQFF.